The 5 T cell receptor beta chains presented below share a single source sample, sequenced in a study of blood T cell repertoires in COVID-19. The repertoire was sequenced with immunoSEQ multiplex PCR; TCRdb's copy has only in-frame clones and lacks some. In the table there are over 150,000 clones, about 90% of which are singletons. Specimen: peripheral blood. Every receptor here comes from a man aged 45-65 years with acute or convalescent COVID-19.

The rearrangement uses TRBV11-2 and TRBJ1-1; no definite D call. There are 13 residues in the CDR3. Deletions cut 3 bases from V and 6 bases from J, with 11 bases between. Looked up from germline, CDR1 is SGHAT and CDR2 is FQNNGV. The CDR3 DNA follows: TGTGCCAGCAGCTTCGGGTGGCGGGCTGAAGCTTTCTTT. Translated: CASSFGWRAEAFF.

This clone was counted a single time. The chain combines TRBV3-1 (or the pseudogene TRBV3-2) with TRBJ1-5; D ambiguous. CDR3 length equals 14 residues. CDR1 and CDR2 from the germline V gene are LGHDT and YNNKEL (reference sequence). The V and J ends lost 2 bases and 4 bases respectively, with 9 bases between them. DNA for the CDR3: TGTGCCAGCAGCCAAATCGCGGGTAATCAGCCCCAGCATTTT. This codes for CASSQIAGNQPQHF.

V gene TRBV5-1 combines with J gene TRBJ2-7, with 10 positions matching TRBD1. V was pared by 4 bases and J by 0 bases, with 10 bases of the junction left unmatched. CDR3 length equals 17 residues. Germline V gene lookup returns CDR1 SGHRS and CDR2 YFSETQ. This CDR3 is CASSPGQGFFSSYEQYF. CDR3 coding DNA: TGCGCCAGCAGCCCGGGACAGGGGTTTTTCAGCTCCTACGAGCAGTACTTC.

This clone was recorded once. The V call is TRBV4-1, the J call TRBJ1-6; D is perhaps TRBD1 (5 bases). CDR1 and CDR2 (germline): MGHRA, YSYEKL. V lost 0 bases to trimming and J lost 7 bases, with 16 bases between them. This CDR3 spans 17 amino acids. The CDR3 protein is CASSQEPRRRGNSPLHF. The DNA for the CDR3 is TGCGCCAGCAGCCAAGAGCCACGGCGCCGGGGGAATTCACCCCTCCACTTT.

This chain uses TRBV19 with TRBJ1-1; D gene uncertain. In germline, CDR1 is LNHDA, CDR2 SQIVND (reference sequence). This CDR3 has 13 residues. The V end was cut by 6 bases, the J end by 1 base, with 9 bases between. The CDR3 here is CASRGGPNTEAFF. Written as DNA, the CDR3 is TGTGCCAGTAGAGGAGGGCCGAACACTGAAGCTTTCTTT.